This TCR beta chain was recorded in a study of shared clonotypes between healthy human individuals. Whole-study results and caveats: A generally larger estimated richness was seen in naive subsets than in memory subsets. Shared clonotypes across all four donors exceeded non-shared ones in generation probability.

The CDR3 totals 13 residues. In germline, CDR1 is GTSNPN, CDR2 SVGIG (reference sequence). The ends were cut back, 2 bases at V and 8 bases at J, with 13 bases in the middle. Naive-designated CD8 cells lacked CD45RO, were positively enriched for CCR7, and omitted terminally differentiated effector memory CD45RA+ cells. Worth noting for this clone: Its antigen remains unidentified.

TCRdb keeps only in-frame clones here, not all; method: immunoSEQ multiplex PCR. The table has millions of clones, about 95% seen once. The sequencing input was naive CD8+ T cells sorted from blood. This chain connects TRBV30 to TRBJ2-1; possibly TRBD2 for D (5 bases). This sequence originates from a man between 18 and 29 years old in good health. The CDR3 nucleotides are TGTGCCTGGAGTTACTCCTCCGGGGATGAGCAGTTCTTC. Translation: CAWSYSSGDEQFF.